One sample yielded the 30 T cell receptor beta chains listed below, sequenced in a study of preoperative IRX-2 immunotherapy in early breast cancer. TCRdb keeps only in-frame clones here, not all; method: immunoSEQ multiplex PCR. The sample contains roughly 93,000 clones, 75% to 90% of which appear only once. Treatment reported: preoperative locoregional IRX-2 cytokine immunotherapy. The input for sequencing was tumor tissue, taken after IRX-2 immunotherapy. The receptors originated from a human donor with breast cancer.

This chain uses TRBV28 with TRBJ1-5; D unresolved. Trimming took 5 bases from V and 1 from J, leaving 9 bases between them. Germline assignment: CDR1 MDHEN and CDR2 SYDVKM. The CDR3 is 14 residues long. CDR3 nucleotide sequence: TGTGCCAGCAGTCCCTTGGGGAGCAATCAGCCCCAGCATTTT. Residues: CASSPLGSNQPQHF.

The chain uses TRBV30 and TRBJ1-3; no reliable D call. V lost 5 bases to trimming and J lost 0 bases, with 8 bases between them. The CDR3 is made up of 13 amino acids. The germline CDR1 and CDR2 sequences are GTSNPN and SVGIG (reference sequence). CDR3 loop: CAWAPSSGNTIYF. CDR3 DNA sequence: TGTGCCTGGGCCCCGAGCTCTGGAAACACCATATATTTT.

CDR3 nucleotides: TGTGCCAGCAGCTTCTCTTCAGAGACCCAGTACTTC. Translating it yields CASSFSSETQYF. J is TRBJ2-5 and V is TRBV6-8; D is ambiguous. The length of the CDR3 is 12 residues. Germline CDR1 is MNHGY and CDR2 is SAAAGT. The V and J ends lost 6 bases and 4 bases respectively, with 9 bases between them.

The count of this clone is one. CDR3 nucleotide sequence: TGTGCCTGGAGTGTACGGGAGGGGCGAACTAATGAAAAACTGTTTTTT. This gives the protein CAWSVREGRTNEKLFF. The chain joins TRBV30 to TRBJ1-4; a weak D match, TRBD1 (5 bases). This CDR3 contains 16 residues. V was shortened by 0 bases and J by 1 base, with 12 bases between the two germline ends. CDR1 GTSNPN and CDR2 SVGIG come from the germline V gene (reference sequence).

This clone was recorded a few times. The chain carries TRBV28 and TRBJ2-7; 7 bases are shared with TRBD1. The CDR3 length is 14 residues. V shed 4 bases and J 2 bases; nucleotides not matched to a gene: 5. CDR1 and CDR2 from the germline V gene are MDHEN and SYDVKM. CDR3 in DNA: TGTGCCAGCAGTTCCGGGGACAGCACCTACGAGCAGTACTTC. Protein product: CASSSGDSTYEQYF.

V gene TRBV7-6 combines with J gene TRBJ1-6, with TRBD1 identical over 8 bases. After removal of 1 base from V and 12 bases from J, the junction contained 11 bases not matched to a gene. Germline lookup yields CDR1 SGHVS and CDR2 FNYEAQ. This CDR3 has 16 residues. CDR3 region: CASSLGTDRAFRPLHF. CDR3 sequence (DNA): TGTGCCAGCAGCTTAGGTACGGACAGGGCCTTTAGACCCCTCCACTTT.

The rearrangement joins TRBV9 to TRBJ1-4; TRBD1 is a possible D gene (6 bases). CDR3 length: 14 residues. CDR1 SGDLS and CDR2 YYNGEE come from the germline V gene. Trimming left V 10 bases short and J 8 bases short, with 21 bases between. The CDR3 here is CARSGGRGNEKLFF. The CDR3 nucleotides read TGTGCCCGCTCCGGGGGCAGGGGAAACGAAAAACTGTTTTTT.

The genes are TRBV28 and TRBJ2-2; TRBD2 aligns across 12 bases. J gave up 7 bases and V 6 bases, and 15 bases lay outside the gene matches. Germline CDR1 and CDR2: MDHEN and SYDVKM. The CDR3 spans 18 residues. The CDR3, as DNA: TGTGCCAGCAGCCAGACTAGCGGGAGCTCCGAAAAGGTCGGGGAGCTGTTTTTT. Amino acids: CASSQTSGSSEKVGELFF.

This sequence joins TRBV5-1 and TRBJ1-1; TRBD1 might be the D (5 bases). This CDR3 has 14 amino acids. Germline CDR1 reads SGHRS; CDR2 reads YFSETQ. Trimming took 0 bases from V and 3 from J, leaving 9 bases between them. The CDR3 reads CASSLEAGDTEAFF. The DNA for the CDR3 is TGCGCCAGCAGCTTGGAGGCGGGGGACACTGAAGCTTTCTTT.

The chain links TRBV1 to TRBJ1-5. TRBV1 is a recognized pseudogene. CDR3 length: 13 amino acids. The CDR3 DNA is TGCGCCAGCAGCCAATATGTCGGTCAGCCCCAGCATTTT. It encodes CASSQYVGQPQHF.

The chain recombines TRBV30 with TRBJ1-2, with D tentatively TRBD1 (6 bases). Germline V gene data show CDR1 as GTSNPN and CDR2 as SVGIG (reference sequence). V was trimmed by 2 bases and J by 13 bases, leaving 17 bases between them. This CDR3 is 12 amino acids long. CDR3 in DNA: TGTGCCTGGAGTCCGAGCTCAGGGGTCTGCACCTTC. As protein: CAWSPSSGVCTF.

This clone was seen more than once but under ten times. The gene calls are TRBV11-3 and TRBJ2-3; maybe TRBD1 (5 bases). CDR3 length: 14 amino acids. V was shortened by 1 base and J by 6 bases, with 11 bases between the two germline ends. Germline-derived CDR1 and CDR2 are SGHNT and YENEEA. The CDR3 coding sequence is TGTGCCAGCAGCTTAGGTGGGGCGACGGATACGCAGTATTTT. Translated, it gives CASSLGGATDTQYF.

This rearrangement joins TRBV29-1 to TRBJ1-1, with 12 bases fitting TRBD1. There are 15 residues in the CDR3. In germline, CDR1 is SQVTM, CDR2 ANQGSEA. V lost 8 bases, J lost 4 bases, and 11 bases stayed unmatched. The CDR3 sequence is CSCRGTGGVGTEAFF. DNA for the CDR3: TGCAGCTGTCGTGGGACAGGGGGCGTAGGCACTGAAGCTTTCTTT.

The rearrangement joins TRBV28 to TRBJ1-2, with 9 positions matching TRBD1. The germline V gene has CDR1 MDHEN and CDR2 SYDVKM. This CDR3 has 12 amino acids. Unmatched junction bases numbered 7, after V lost 4 bases and J lost 13 bases. The CDR3 is CASSSGQGRFTF. In DNA, the CDR3 is TGTGCCAGCAGTTCTGGACAGGGGAGGTTCACCTTC.

V usage is TRBV25-1 and J usage is TRBJ1-2; no reliable D call. The CDR3 length is 16 residues. Germline V gene lookup returns CDR1 MGHDK and CDR2 SYGVNS. Trimming stripped 3 bases from V and 8 bases from J, with 22 bases between. The CDR3 here is CASSDLSDIPFRGYTF. CDR3 DNA sequence: TGTGCCAGCAGTGATTTAAGTGACATACCTTTTCGGGGCTACACCTTC.

The V gene is TRBV19, the J gene TRBJ2-7; D is possibly TRBD2 (6 bases). Looked up from germline, CDR1 is LNHDA and CDR2 is SQIVND (reference sequence). The length of the CDR3 is 12 residues. V gave up 4 bases and J gave up 6 bases, with 10 bases separating them. The DNA for the CDR3 is TGTGCCAGTAGTAACGCCGGGGGCGAGCAGTACTTC. As protein: CASSNAGGEQYF.

This clone is a singleton in its sample. This chain connects TRBV6-8 to TRBJ1-1; D is uncertain. There are 14 residues in the CDR3. The V gene lost 6 bases and the J gene lost 7 bases, with 18 bases spanning the gap. Germline V gives CDR1 MNHGY, CDR2 SAAAGT. The CDR3 coding sequence is TGTGCCAGCAGGCTAATGGAAAGAGCCCTTGAAGCTTTCTTT. Translation gives CASRLMERALEAFF.

The chain carries TRBV18 and TRBJ2-3; D may correspond to TRBD1 or TRBD2 (5 bases each). The CDR3 runs 12 residues. The germline gives CDR1 KGHSH, CDR2 LQKENI. V gave up 4 bases and J gave up 5 bases, with 7 bases separating them. CDR3 sequence: CASSRDQDTQYF. The DNA for the CDR3 is TGTGCCAGCTCACGGGACCAAGATACGCAGTATTTT.

A few counts support this clone. The gene calls are TRBV15 and TRBJ1-5; D remains ambiguous. V lost 4 bases and J 0 bases, leaving 13 bases between the germline ends. Germline V lookup: CDR1 LNHNV, CDR2 YYDKDF (reference sequence). This CDR3 spans 16 amino acids. CDR3: CATSIGSPGSNQPQHF. CDR3 sequence (DNA): TGTGCCACCAGCATAGGCTCGCCGGGTAGCAATCAGCCCCAGCATTTT.

This rearrangement joins TRBV19 to TRBJ1-2, with 9 bases fitting TRBD1. Trimming cost V 3 bases and J 7 bases; bases outside gene matches: 3. CDR1 and CDR2 (germline): LNHDA, SQIVND (reference sequence). There are 13 residues in the CDR3. The CDR3 is CASSIGDRAGYTF. The CDR3 nucleotides are TGTGCCAGTAGTATCGGGGACAGGGCTGGCTACACCTTC.

The rearrangement joins TRBV5-1 to TRBJ1-1; a possible D gene is TRBD1 (6 bases). The V gene lost 1 base and the J gene lost 1 base, with 11 bases spanning the gap. Germline loops: CDR1 SGHRS, CDR2 YFSETQ. The CDR3 runs 15 residues. The CDR3 sequence: CASSLTGLQNTEAFF. The CDR3 DNA follows: TGCGCCAGCAGCTTGACAGGGCTCCAGAACACTGAAGCTTTCTTT.

Of note for this clone: One end of the junction is discordant with germline, which a read error may explain. The rearrangement joins TRBV11-3 to TRBJ1-5; D not certain. The CDR3 spans 14 residues. Germline V lookup: CDR1 SGHNT, CDR2 YENEEA. CDR3 amino acids: CASSSRGGHQPQHF. In DNA, the CDR3 is TGTGCTAGCAGCTCCCGGGGAGGGCATCAGCCCCAGCATTTT.

The rearrangement links TRBV7-4 to TRBJ2-1; 8 nucleotides align to TRBD2. The J segment lost 0 bases and the V segment lost 5 bases, leaving 3 bases of the junction unmatched. The CDR3 consists of 15 residues. CDR1 is SGHVT, CDR2 SQSDAQ, per germline. CDR3 sequence: CASSDREGSYNEQFF. CDR3 coding DNA: TGTGCCAGCAGCGACCGGGAGGGCTCCTACAATGAGCAGTTCTTC.

V gene TRBV30 combines with J gene TRBJ1-3, with a possible D match to TRBD1 (5 bases). The CDR3 length is 15 residues. Germline V gives CDR1 GTSNPN, CDR2 SVGIG (reference sequence). Deletions cut 1 base from V and 3 bases from J, with 13 bases between. In DNA form, the CDR3 reads TGTGCCTGGAGTGATCGGGGGGTCGGTGGAAACACCATATATTTT. Its protein is CAWSDRGVGGNTIYF. The complete variable domain, with remaining parts taken from reference TRBV30 and TRBJ1-3, reads SQTIHQWPATLVQPVGSPLSLECTVEGTSNPNLYWYRQAAGRGLQLLFYSVGIGQISSEVPQNLSASRPQDRQFILSSKKLLLSDSGFYLCAWSDRGVGGNTIYFGEGSWLTVV.

The V call is TRBV19, the J call TRBJ1-1; D possibly corresponds to TRBD1 (5 bases). Germline V CDR1 and CDR2: LNHDA, SQIVND (reference sequence). The V end lost 11 bases, the J end lost 3 bases, and 22 bases lay between the germline ends. This CDR3 contains 15 residues. This CDR3 is CAASSKGQGHTEAFF. The DNA for the CDR3 is TGTGCCGCCAGTAGTAAAGGCCAGGGACACACTGAAGCTTTCTTT.

The gene calls are TRBV28 and TRBJ2-7; D is ambiguous. CDR3 length: 14 residues. V lost 2 bases, J lost 3 bases, and 11 bases lay in between. Germline CDR1 reads MDHEN; CDR2 reads SYDVKM. The CDR3 spells CASSLPRVFYEQYF. DNA for the CDR3: TGTGCCAGCAGTTTACCTAGGGTATTCTACGAGCAGTACTTC.

The rearrangement uses TRBV5-1 and TRBJ2-3, with D perhaps TRBD1 or TRBD2 (5 bases each). The CDR3 has 16 residues. Per germline, CDR1 SGHRS and CDR2 YFSETQ. Trimming stripped 0 bases from V and 2 bases from J, with 13 bases between. For the CDR3, the DNA is TGCGCCAGCAGCTTGGGAGTGGGGGTCGACACAGATACGCAGTATTTT. Amino acid sequence: CASSLGVGVDTDTQYF.

This sequence joins TRBV15 and TRBJ1-1, with 7 bases identical to TRBD1. CDR3 size: 17 residues. From germline, CDR1 is LNHNV and CDR2 YYDKDF (reference sequence). Trimming at V came to 3 bases and at J to 0 bases, leaving 10 bases not matched to a gene. CDR3 sequence: CATSRDRDRVMNTEAFF. The CDR3 DNA reads as TGTGCCACCAGCAGGGACCGGGACAGAGTCATGAACACTGAAGCTTTCTTT. The complete variable domain, with remaining parts taken from reference TRBV15 and TRBJ1-1, reads DAMVIQNPRYQVTQFGKPVTLSCSQTLNHNVMYWYQQKSSQAPKLLFHYYDKDFNNEADTPDNFQSRRPNTSFCFLDIRSPGLGDTAMYLCATSRDRDRVMNTEAFFGQGTRLTVV.

This clone has a handful of counts. The DNA of the CDR3 is TGTGCCAGTAGAAGAACCGGGACAGGGGACGGTCAGCCCCAGCATTTT. Residues: CASRRTGTGDGQPQHF. The chain uses TRBV19 and TRBJ1-5; 10 bases are shared with TRBD1. V was pared by 6 bases and J by 6 bases, with 11 bases of the junction left unmatched. Germline V CDR1 and CDR2: LNHDA, SQIVND (reference sequence). This CDR3 comprises 16 residues.

The chain has TRBV18 and TRBJ2-7; TRBD2 is a possible D gene (6 bases). Trimming removed 3 bases from V and 6 bases from J, with 15 bases in between. The CDR3 is 14 residues long. CDR1 is KGHSH, CDR2 LQKENI, per germline. The CDR3 bases are TGTGCCAGCTCACCGGGACTTGAACGGCCCGAGCAGTACTTC. It yields the protein CASSPGLERPEQYF.